Described below is a single T cell receptor beta chain sequence and its context. Its antigen remains unidentified. Reverse transcription used around 480 ng RNA and constant-region primers for alpha and beta. Separate chain-specific third strand synthesis with multiplexing indices produced the alpha and beta libraries. TCRdb reanalysed the 5' RACE reads using MiXCR and keeps one entry per CDR3 protein. The sample shows about 24,000 distinct CDR3 sequences, about 8.5% of them seen only once. This entry is derived from a study of HIV-infected patients and healthy controls. Study-level points and caveats: Donor HLA types were not determined in the study. Untreated HIV+ repertoires had roughly threefold fewer distinct CDR3s and lower Shannon diversity than healthy controls. Significantly higher mean Gini indices appeared in HIV-infected repertoires, possibly reflecting oligoclonality.

Whole blood was used without fractionation, so all unsorted peripheral T cells were included. Sequencing input: blood. This clonotype was obtained from an adult in good health.

This chain's CDR3 is CASSYSAGTGVPHYGYTF. The CDR3 nucleotides read TGTGCCAGCAGTTACTCAGCAGGGACAGGGGTCCCCCACTATGGCTACACCTTC. The chain couples TRBV6-5 to TRBJ1-2; 10 positions agree with TRBD1. Germline V gives CDR1 MNHEY, CDR2 SVGAGI. With 0 bases clipped from V and 3 bases from J, the junction kept 10 bases outside the gene matches. The CDR3 runs 18 residues.